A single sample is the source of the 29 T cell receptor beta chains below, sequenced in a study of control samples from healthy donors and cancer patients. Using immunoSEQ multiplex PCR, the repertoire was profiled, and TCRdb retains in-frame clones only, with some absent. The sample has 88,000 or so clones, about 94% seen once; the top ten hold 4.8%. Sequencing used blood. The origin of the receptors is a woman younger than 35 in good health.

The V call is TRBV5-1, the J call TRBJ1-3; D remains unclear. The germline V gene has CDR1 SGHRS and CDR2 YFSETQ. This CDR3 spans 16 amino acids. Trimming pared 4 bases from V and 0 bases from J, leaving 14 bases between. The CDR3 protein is CASSDPRHNSGNTIYF. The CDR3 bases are TGCGCCAGCAGCGACCCCCGACACAACTCTGGAAACACCATATATTTT.

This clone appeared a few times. The CDR3 DNA is TGCGCCAGCAGCCCCGGGACTAGCGGATACAATGAGCAGTTCTTC. This encodes CASSPGTSGYNEQFF. The rearrangement joins TRBV5-1 to TRBJ2-1; 11 nucleotides align to TRBD2. J lost 4 bases, V lost 4 bases, and 4 bases had no gene match. Germline CDR1 reads SGHRS; CDR2 reads YFSETQ. The CDR3 is 15 amino acids.

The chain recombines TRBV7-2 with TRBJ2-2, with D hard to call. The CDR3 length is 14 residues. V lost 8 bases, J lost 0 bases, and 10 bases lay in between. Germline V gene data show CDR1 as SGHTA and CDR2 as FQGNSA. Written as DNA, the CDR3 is TGTGCCAGCCTAACCACCCCGAACACCGGGGAGCTGTTTTTT. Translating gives CASLTTPNTGELFF.

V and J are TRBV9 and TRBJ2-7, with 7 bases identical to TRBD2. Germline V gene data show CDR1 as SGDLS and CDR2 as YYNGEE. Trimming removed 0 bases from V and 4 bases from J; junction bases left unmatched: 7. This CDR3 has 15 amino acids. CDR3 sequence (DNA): TGTGCCAGCAGCGTAGGAAGCGGGGATCAATACGAGCAGTACTTC. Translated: CASSVGSGDQYEQYF.

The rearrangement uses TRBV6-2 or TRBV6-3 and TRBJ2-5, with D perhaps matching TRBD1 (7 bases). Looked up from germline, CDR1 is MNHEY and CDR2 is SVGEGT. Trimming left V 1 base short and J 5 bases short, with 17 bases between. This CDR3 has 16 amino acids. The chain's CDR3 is CASSYFRRPGGETQYF. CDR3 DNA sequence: TGTGCCAGCAGTTACTTTAGAAGGCCAGGGGGGGAGACCCAGTACTTC.

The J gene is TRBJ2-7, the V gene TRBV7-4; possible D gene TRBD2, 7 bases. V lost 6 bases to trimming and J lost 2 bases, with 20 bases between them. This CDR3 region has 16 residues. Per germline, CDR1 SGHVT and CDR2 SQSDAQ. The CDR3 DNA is TGTGCCAGCAGTGACTATTACGGGGGGCCAACCTACGAGCAGTACTTC. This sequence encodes CASSDYYGGPTYEQYF.

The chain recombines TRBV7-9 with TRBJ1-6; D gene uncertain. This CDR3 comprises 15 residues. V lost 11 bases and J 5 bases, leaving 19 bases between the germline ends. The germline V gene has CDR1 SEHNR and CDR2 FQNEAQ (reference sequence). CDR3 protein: CALTGSEGNNSPLHF. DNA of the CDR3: TGTGCCTTAACCGGAAGTGAGGGTAATAATTCACCCCTCCACTTT.

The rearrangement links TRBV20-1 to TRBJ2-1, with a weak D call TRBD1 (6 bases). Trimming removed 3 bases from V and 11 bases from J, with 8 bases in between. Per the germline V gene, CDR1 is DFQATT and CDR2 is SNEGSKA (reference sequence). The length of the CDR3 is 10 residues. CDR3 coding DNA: TGCAGTGCTAGCCAGGGGAAGCAGTTCTTC. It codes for CSASQGKQFF.

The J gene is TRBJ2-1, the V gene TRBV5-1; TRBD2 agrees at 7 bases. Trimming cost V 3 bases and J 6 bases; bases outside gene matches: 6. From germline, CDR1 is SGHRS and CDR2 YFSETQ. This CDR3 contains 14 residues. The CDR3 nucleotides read TGCGCCAGCAGCTCCGGACTAGTGGGCAATGAGCAGTTCTTC. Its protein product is CASSSGLVGNEQFF.

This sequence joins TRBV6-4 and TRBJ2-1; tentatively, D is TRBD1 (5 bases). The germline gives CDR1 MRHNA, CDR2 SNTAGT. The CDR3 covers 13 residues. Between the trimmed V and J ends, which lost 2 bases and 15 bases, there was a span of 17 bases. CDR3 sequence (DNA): TGTGCCAGCAGTGACCGACCCAGGGCAAGTATGTTCTTC. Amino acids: CASSDRPRASMFF.

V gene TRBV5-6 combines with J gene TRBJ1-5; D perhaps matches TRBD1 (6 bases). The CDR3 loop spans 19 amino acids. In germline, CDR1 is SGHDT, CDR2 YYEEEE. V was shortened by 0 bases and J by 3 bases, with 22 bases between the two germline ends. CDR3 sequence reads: CASSLGPQGLSVFNQPQHF. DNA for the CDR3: TGTGCCAGCAGCTTGGGCCCACAGGGTTTGTCGGTCTTCAATCAGCCCCAGCATTTT.

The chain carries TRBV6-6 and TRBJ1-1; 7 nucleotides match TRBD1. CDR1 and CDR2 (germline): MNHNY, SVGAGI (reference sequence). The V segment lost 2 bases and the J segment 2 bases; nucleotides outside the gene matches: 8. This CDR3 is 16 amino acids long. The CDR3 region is CASSYIKTGFNTEAFF. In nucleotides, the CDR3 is TGTGCCAGCAGTTACATTAAGACAGGGTTTAACACTGAAGCTTTCTTT.

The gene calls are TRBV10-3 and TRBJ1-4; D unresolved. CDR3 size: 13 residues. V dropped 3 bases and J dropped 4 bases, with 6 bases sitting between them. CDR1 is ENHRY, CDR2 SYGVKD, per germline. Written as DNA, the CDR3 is TGTGCCATCAGTGAACAGTATAATGAAAAACTGTTTTTT. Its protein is CAISEQYNEKLFF.

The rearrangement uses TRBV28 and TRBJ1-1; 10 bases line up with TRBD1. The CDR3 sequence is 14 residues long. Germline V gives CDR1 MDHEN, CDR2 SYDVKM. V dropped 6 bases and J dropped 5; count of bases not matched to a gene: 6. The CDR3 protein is CASRDRTGGTEAFF. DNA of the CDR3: TGTGCCAGCAGAGACCGGACAGGGGGGACTGAAGCTTTCTTT.

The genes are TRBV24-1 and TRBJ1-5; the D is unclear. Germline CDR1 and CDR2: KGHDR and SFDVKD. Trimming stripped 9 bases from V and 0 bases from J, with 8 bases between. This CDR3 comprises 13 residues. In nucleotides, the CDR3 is TGTGCCACCCAAGGGCTTAGCAATCAGCCCCAGCATTTT. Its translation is CATQGLSNQPQHF.

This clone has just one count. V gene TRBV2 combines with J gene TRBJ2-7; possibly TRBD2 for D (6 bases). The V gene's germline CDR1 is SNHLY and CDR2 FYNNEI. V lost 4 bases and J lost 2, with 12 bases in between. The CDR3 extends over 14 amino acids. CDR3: CASSAAGLTYEQYF. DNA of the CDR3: TGTGCCAGCAGTGCTGCGGGGTTAACCTACGAGCAGTACTTC. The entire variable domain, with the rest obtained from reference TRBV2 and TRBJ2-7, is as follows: EPEVTQTPSHQVTQMGQEVILRCVPISNHLYFYWYRQILGQKVEFLVSFYNNEISEKSEIFDDQFSVERPDGSNFTLKIRSTKLEDSAMYFCASSAAGLTYEQYFGPGTRLTVT.

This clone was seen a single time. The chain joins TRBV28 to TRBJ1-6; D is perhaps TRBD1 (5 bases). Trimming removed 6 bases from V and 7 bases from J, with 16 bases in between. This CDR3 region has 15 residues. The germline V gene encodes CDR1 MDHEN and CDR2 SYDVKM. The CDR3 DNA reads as TGTGCCAGCAGGAGAGACGGAGGGACGAATTCACCCCTCCACTTT. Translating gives CASRRDGGTNSPLHF.

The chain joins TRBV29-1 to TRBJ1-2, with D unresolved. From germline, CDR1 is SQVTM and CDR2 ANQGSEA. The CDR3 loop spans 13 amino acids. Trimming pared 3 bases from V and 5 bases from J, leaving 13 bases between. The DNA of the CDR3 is TGCAGCGTTGAGAAGGGTTTGAGGTATGGCTACACCTTC. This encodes CSVEKGLRYGYTF.

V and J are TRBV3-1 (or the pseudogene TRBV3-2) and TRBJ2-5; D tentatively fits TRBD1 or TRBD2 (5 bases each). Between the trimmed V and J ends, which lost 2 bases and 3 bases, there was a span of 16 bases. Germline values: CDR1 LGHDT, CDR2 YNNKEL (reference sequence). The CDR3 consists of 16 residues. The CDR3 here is CASSQTFPGPEETQYF. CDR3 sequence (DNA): TGTGCCAGCAGCCAAACTTTCCCGGGACCCGAAGAGACCCAGTACTTC.

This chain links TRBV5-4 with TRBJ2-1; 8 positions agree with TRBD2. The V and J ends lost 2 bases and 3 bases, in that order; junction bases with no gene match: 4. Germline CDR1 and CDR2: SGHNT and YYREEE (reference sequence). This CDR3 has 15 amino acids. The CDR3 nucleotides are TGTGCCAGCAGCTTAAGCGGGAGTGGCTACAATGAGCAGTTCTTC. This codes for CASSLSGSGYNEQFF.

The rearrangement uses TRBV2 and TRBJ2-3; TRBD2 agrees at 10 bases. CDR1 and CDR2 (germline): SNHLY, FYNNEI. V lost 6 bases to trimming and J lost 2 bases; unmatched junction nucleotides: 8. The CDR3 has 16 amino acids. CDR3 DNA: TGTGCCAGCAGCGGTAGGACTAGCGGTTACACAGATACGCAGTATTTT. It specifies CASSGRTSGYTDTQYF.

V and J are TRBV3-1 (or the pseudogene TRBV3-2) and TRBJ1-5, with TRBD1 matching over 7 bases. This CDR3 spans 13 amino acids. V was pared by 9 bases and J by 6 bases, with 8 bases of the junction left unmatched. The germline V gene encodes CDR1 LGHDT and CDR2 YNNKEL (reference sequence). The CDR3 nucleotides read TGTGCCAGGGGGGACAGCTGTACTCAGCCCCAGCATTTT. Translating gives CARGDSCTQPQHF.

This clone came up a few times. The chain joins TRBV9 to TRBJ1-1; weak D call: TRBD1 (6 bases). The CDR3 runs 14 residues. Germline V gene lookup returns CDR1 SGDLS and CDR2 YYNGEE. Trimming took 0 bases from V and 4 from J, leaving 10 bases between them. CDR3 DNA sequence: TGTGCCAGCAGCGTAGCCTACAGGGCCACTGAAGCTTTCTTT. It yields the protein CASSVAYRATEAFF.

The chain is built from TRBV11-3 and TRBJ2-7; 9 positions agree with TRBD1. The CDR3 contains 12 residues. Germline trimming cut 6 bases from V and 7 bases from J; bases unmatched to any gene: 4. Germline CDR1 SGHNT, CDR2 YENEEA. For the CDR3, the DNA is TGTGCCAGCAGTTCCGGGACAGGGGAGCAGTACTTC. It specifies CASSSGTGEQYF.

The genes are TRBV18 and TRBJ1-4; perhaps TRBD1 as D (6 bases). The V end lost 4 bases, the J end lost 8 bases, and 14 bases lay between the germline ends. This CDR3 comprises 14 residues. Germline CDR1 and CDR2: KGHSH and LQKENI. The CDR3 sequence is CASSRYREDEKLFF. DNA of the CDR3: TGTGCCAGCTCACGTTACAGGGAGGACGAAAAACTGTTTTTT. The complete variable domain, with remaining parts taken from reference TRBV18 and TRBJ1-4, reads NAGVMQNPRHLVRRRGQEARLRCSPMKGHSHVYWYRQLPEEGLKFMVYLQKENIIDESGMPKERFSAEFPKEGPSILRIQQVVRGDSAAYFCASSRYREDEKLFFGSGTQLSVL.

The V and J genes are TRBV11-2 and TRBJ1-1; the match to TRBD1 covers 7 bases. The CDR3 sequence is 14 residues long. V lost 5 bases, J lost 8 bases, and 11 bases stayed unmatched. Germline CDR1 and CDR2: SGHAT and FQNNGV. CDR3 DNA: TGTGCCAGCAGCCAACAAAATTCAGGGGGAGAAGCTTTCTTT. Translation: CASSQQNSGGEAFF.

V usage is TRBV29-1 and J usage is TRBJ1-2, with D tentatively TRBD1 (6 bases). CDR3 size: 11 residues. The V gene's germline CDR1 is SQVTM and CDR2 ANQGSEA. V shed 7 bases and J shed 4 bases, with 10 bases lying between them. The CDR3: CSAWDTYGYTF. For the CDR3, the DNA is TGCAGCGCCTGGGACACCTATGGCTACACCTTC.

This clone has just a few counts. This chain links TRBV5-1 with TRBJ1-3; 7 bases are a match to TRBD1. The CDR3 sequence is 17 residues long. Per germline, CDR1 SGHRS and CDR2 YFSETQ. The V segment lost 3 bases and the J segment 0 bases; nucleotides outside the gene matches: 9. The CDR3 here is CASSSGDRAGSGNTIYF. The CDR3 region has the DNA TGCGCCAGCAGCTCGGGCGACAGGGCGGGCTCTGGAAACACCATATATTTT.

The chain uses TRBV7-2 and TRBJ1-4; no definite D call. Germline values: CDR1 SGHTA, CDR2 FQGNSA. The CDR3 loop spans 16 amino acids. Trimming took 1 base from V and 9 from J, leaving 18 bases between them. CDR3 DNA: TGTGCCAGCAGCTTAGTGGTTACGAAAGTTTGGAAAAAACTGTTTTTT. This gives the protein CASSLVVTKVWKKLFF.